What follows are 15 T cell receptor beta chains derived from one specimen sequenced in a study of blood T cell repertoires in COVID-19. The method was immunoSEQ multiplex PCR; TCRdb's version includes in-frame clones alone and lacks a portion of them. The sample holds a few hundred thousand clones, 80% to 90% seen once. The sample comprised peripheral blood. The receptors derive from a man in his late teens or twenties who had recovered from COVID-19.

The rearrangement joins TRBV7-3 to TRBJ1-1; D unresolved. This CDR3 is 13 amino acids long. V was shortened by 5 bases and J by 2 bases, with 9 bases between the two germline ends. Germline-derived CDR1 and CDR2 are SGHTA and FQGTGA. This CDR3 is CASSPSVNTEAFF. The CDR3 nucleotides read TGTGCCAGCAGCCCGTCAGTTAACACTGAAGCTTTCTTT.

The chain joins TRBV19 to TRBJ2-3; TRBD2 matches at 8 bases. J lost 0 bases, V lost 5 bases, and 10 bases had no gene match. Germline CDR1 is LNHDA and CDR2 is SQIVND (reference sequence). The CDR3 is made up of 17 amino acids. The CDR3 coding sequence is TGTGCCAGTAGTTTTACGGGACTAGGCACTAGCACAGATACGCAGTATTTT. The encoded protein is CASSFTGLGTSTDTQYF.

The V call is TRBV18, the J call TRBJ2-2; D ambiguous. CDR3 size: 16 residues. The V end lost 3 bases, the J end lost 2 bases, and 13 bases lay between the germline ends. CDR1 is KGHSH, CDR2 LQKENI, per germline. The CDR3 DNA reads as TGTGCCAGCTCACCGTACCTGGCTGTTAACACCGGGGAGCTGTTTTTT. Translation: CASSPYLAVNTGELFF.

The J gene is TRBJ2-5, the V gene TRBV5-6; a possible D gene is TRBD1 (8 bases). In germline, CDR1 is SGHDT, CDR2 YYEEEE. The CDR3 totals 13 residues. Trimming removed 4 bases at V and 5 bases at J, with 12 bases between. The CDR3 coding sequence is TGTGCCAGCAGCGGACAGGGAGGGGAGACCCAGTACTTC. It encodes CASSGQGGETQYF. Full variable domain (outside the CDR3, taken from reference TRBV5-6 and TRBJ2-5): DAGVTQSPTHLIKTRGQQVTLRCSPKSGHDTVSWYQQALGQGPQFIFQYYEEEERQRGNFPDRFSGHQFPNYSSELNVNALLLGDSALYLCASSGQGGETQYFGPGTRLLVL.

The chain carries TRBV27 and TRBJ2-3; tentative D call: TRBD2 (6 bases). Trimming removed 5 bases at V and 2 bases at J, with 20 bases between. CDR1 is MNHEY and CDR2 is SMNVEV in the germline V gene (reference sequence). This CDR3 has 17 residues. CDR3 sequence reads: CASSPPPTRDLTDTQYF. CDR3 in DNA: TGTGCCAGCAGTCCCCCCCCGACTAGGGATCTCACAGATACGCAGTATTTT.

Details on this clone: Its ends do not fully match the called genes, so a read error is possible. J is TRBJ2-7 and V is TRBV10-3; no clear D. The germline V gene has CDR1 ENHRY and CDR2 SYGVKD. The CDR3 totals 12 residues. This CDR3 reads CAISESARPQNF. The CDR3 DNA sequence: TGTGCCATCAGTGAGTCAGCTAGGCCGCAGAACTTC.

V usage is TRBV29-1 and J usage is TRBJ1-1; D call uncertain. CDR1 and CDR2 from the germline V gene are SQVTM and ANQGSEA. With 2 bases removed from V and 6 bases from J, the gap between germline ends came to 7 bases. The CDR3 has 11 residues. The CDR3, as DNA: TGCAGCGTTGAAAGGAGGGCTGAAGCTTTCTTT. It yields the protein CSVERRAEAFF.

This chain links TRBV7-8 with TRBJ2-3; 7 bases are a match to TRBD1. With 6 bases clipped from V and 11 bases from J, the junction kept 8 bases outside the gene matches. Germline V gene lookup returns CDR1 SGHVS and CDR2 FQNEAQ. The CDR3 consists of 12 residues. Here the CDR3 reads CASSLTGREQYF. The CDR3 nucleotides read TGTGCCAGCAGTCTGACAGGGAGAGAGCAGTATTTT.

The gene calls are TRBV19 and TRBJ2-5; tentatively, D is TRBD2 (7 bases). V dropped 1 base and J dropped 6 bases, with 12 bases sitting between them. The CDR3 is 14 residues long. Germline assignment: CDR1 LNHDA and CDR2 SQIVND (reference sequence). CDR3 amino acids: CASSIGGGGKTQYF. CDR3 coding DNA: TGTGCCAGTAGTATAGGCGGGGGCGGAAAGACCCAGTACTTC.

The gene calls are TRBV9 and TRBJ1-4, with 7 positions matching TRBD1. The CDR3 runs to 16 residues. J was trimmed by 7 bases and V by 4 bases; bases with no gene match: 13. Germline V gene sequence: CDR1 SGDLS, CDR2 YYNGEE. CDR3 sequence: CASSLRTGTEGEKLFF. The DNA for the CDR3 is TGTGCCAGCAGCCTACGCACCGGGACAGAAGGTGAAAAACTGTTTTTT.

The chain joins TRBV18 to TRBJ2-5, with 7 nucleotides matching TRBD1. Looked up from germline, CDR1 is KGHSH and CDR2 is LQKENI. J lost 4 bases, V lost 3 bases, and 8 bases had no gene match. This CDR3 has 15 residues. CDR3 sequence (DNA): TGTGCCAGCTCACCGAGACAGGGATGGGCAGAGACCCAGTACTTC. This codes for CASSPRQGWAETQYF.

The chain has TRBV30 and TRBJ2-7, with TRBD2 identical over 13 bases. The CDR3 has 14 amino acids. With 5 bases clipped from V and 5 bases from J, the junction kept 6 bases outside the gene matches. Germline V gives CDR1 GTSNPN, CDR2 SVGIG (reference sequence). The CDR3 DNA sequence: TGTGCCTGGGATGGACTAGCGGGAGCCAACGAGCAGTACTTC. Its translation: CAWDGLAGANEQYF. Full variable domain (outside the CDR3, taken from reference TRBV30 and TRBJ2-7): SQTIHQWPATLVQPVGSPLSLECTVEGTSNPNLYWYRQAAGRGLQLLFYSVGIGQISSEVPQNLSASRPQDRQFILSSKKLLLSDSGFYLCAWDGLAGANEQYFGPGTRLTVT.

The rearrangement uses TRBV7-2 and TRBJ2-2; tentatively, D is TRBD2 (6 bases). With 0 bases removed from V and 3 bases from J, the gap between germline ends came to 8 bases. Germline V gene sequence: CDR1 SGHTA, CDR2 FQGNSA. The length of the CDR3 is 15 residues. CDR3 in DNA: TGTGCCAGCAGCTTAGCGGAGGGCCACACCGGGGAGCTGTTTTTT. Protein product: CASSLAEGHTGELFF.

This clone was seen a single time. CDR3 DNA: TGCGCCAGCAGTGAGTCTGGCACCTACGAGCAGTACTTC. This sequence encodes CASSESGTYEQYF. The V gene is TRBV10-2, the J gene TRBJ2-7; no reliable D call. CDR1 and CDR2 (germline): WSHSY, SAAADI. Trimming took 0 bases from V and 2 from J, leaving 5 bases between them. This CDR3 is built from 13 residues.

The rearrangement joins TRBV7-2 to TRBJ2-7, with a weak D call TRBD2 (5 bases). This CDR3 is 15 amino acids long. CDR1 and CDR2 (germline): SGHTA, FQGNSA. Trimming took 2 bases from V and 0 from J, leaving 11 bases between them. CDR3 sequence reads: CASSLSSSGSYEQYF. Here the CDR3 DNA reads TGTGCCAGCAGCTTATCTAGCTCAGGCTCCTACGAGCAGTACTTC.